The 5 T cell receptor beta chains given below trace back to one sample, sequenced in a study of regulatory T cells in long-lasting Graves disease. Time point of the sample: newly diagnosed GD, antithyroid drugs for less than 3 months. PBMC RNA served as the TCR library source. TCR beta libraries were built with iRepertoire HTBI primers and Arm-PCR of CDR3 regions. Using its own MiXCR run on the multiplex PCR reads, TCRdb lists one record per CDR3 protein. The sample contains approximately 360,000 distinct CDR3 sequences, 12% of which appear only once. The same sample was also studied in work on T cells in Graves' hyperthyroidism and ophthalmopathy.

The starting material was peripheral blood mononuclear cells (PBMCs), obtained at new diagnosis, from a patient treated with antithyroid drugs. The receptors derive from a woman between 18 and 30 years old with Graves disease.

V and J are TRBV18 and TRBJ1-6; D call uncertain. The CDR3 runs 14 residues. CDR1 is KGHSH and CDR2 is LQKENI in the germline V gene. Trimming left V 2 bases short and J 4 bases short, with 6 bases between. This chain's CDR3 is CASSPVGYNSPLHF. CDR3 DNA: TGTGCCAGCTCACCAGTAGGATATAATTCACCCCTCCACTTT.

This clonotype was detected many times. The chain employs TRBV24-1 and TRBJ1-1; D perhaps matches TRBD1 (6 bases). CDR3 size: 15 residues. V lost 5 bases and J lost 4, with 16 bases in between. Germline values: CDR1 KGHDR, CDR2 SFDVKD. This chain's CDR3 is CATSASDRPVTEAFF. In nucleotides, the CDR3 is TGTGCCACCAGTGCCTCGGACAGACCTGTCACTGAAGCTTTCTTT.

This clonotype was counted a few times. CDR3 nucleotide sequence: TGTGCCAGCAGCGAGACAGGCGAAAGCTCCTACAATGAGCAGTTCTTC. It translates to CASSETGESSYNEQFF. This chain uses TRBV5-6 with TRBJ2-1; D is perhaps TRBD1 (6 bases). Trimming took 4 bases from V and 0 from J, leaving 14 bases between them. The CDR3 length is 16 residues. The germline gives CDR1 SGHDT, CDR2 YYEEEE.

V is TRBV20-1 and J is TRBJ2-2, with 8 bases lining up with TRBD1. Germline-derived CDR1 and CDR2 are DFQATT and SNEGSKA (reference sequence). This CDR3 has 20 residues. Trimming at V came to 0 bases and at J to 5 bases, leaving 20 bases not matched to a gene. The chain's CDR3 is CSARDKWTGRLMARTGELFF. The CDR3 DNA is TGCAGTGCTAGAGATAAGTGGACAGGGCGTTTAATGGCGAGGACCGGGGAGCTGTTTTTT.

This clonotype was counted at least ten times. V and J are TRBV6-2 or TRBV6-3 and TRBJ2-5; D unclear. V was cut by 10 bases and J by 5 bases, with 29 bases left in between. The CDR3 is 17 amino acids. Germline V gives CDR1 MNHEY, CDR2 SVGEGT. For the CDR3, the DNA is TGTGCCATCAAACCCCTTGACCGTTACGGTGTAGAGGAGACCCAGTACTTC. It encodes CAIKPLDRYGVEETQYF.